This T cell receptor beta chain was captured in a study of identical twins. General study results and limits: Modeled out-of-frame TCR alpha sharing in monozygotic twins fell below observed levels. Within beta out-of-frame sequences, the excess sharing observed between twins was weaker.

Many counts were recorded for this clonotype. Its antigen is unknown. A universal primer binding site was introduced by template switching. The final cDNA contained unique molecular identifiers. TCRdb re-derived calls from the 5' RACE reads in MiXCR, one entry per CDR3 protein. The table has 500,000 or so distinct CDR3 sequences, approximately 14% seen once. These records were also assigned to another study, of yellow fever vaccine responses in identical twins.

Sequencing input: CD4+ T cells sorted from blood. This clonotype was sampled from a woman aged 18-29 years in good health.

The CDR3 protein is CASSHPKQGQGNYEQYF. The CDR3 coding sequence is TGTGCCAGCAGCCACCCTAAGCAGGGACAGGGAAACTACGAGCAGTACTTC. This chain links TRBV6-1 with TRBJ2-7, with 9 bases that match TRBD1. In germline, CDR1 is MNHNS, CDR2 SASEGT. The CDR3 contains 17 residues. Trimming took 6 bases from V and 3 from J; bases not matched to a gene: 15.